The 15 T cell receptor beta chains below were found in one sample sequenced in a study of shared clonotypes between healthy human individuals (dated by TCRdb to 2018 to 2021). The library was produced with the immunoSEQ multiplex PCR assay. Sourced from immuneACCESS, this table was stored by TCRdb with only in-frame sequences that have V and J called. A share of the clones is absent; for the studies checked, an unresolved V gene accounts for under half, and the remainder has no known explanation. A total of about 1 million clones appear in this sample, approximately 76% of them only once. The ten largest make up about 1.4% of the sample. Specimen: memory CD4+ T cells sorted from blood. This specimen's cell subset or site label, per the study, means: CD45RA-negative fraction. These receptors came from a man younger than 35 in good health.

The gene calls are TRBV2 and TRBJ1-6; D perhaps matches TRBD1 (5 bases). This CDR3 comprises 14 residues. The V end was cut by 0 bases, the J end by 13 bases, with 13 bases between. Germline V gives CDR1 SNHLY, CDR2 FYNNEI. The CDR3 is CASSEALQGSPLHF. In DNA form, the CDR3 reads TGTGCCAGCAGTGAAGCGCTTCAGGGTTCTCCCCTCCACTTT.

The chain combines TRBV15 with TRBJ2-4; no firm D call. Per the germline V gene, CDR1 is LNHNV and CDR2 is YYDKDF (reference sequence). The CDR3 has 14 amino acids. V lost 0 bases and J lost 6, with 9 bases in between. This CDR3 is CATSRDQKGNIQYF. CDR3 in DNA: TGTGCCACCAGCAGAGATCAAAAGGGAAACATTCAGTACTTC.

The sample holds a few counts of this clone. CDR3 bases: TGTGCCAGCTCATCGGGACTAGCGGGAGTTCGGAATGAGCAGTTCTTC. This gives the protein CASSSGLAGVRNEQFF. The chain couples TRBV18 to TRBJ2-1; 14 bases are a match to TRBD2. CDR3 size: 16 residues. V shed 5 bases and J 7 bases; nucleotides not matched to a gene: 7. The germline V gene encodes CDR1 KGHSH and CDR2 LQKENI.

The CDR3 spells CASREPPREQPQHF. The CDR3 DNA reads TGTGCCAGCAGGGAGCCGCCCAGGGAACAGCCCCAGCATTTT. The chain joins TRBV6-6 to TRBJ1-5; a weak D match, TRBD1 (5 bases). V was cut by 6 bases and J by 7 bases, with 16 bases left in between. The CDR3 contains 14 residues. Germline V lookup: CDR1 MNHNY, CDR2 SVGAGI (reference sequence).

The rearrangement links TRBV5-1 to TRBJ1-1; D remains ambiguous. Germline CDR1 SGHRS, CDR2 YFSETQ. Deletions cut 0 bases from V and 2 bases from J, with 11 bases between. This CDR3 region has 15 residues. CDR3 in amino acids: CASSLGPGSNTEAFF. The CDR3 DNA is TGCGCCAGCAGCTTGGGTCCGGGGAGTAACACTGAAGCTTTCTTT.

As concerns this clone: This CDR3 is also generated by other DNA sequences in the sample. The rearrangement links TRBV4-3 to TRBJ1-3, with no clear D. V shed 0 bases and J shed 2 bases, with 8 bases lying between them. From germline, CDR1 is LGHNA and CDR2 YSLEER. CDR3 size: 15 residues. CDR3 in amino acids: CASSQDRVPGNTIYF. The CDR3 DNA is TGCGCCAGCAGCCAAGATAGGGTACCTGGAAACACCATATATTTT.

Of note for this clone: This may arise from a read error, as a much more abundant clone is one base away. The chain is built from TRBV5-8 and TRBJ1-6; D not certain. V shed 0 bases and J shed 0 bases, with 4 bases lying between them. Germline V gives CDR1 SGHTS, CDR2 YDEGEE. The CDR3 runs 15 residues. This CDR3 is CASSLESSYNSPLHF. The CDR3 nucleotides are TGTGCCAGCAGCTTGGAGAGCTCCTATAATTCACCCCTCCACTTT.

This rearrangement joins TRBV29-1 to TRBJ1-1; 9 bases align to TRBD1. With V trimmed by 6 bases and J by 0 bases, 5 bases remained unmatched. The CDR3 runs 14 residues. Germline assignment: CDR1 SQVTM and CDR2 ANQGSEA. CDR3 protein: CSVPGQGMNTEAFF. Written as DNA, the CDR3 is TGCAGCGTCCCGGGACAGGGAATGAACACTGAAGCTTTCTTT.

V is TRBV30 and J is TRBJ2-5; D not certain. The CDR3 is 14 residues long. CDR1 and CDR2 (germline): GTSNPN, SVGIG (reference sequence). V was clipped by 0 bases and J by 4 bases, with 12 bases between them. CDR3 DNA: TGTGCCTGGAGTGTACTATCGTGGGGAGAGACCCAGTACTTC. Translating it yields CAWSVLSWGETQYF.

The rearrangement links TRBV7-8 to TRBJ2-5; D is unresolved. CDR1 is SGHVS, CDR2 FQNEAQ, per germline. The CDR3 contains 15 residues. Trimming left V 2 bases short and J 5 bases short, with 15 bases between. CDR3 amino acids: CASSLQLDLRETQYF. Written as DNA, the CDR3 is TGTGCCAGCAGCTTACAACTCGACTTGCGGGAGACCCAGTACTTC.

Here the CDR3 DNA reads TGTGCCAGCAGCAAAGCCCGGACAGGGAGCTATGGCTACACCTTC. Translation gives CASSKARTGSYGYTF. The rearrangement links TRBV21-1 to TRBJ1-2; the table gives TRBD1 as D, unverified against the DNA. TRBV21-1 is labeled a pseudogene. The CDR3 is made up of 15 amino acids.

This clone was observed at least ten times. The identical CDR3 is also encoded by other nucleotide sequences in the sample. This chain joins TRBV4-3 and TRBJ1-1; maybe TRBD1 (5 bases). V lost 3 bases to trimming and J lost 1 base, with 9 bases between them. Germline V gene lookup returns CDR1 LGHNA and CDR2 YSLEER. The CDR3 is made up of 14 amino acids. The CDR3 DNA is TGCGCCAGCAGCCAGGGCAGGGCGAACACTGAAGCTTTCTTT. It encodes CASSQGRANTEAFF.

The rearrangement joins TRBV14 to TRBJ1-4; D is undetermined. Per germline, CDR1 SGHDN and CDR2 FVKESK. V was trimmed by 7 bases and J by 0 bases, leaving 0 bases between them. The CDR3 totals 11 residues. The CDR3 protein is CASTTNEKLFF. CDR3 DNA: TGTGCCAGCACAACTAATGAAAAACTGTTTTTT. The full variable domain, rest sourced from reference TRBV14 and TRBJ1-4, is EAGVTQFPSHSVIEKGQTVTLRCDPISGHDNLYWYRRVMGKEIKFLLHFVKESKQDESGMPNNRFLAERTGGTYSTLKVQPAELEDSGVYFCASTTNEKLFFGSGTQLSVL.

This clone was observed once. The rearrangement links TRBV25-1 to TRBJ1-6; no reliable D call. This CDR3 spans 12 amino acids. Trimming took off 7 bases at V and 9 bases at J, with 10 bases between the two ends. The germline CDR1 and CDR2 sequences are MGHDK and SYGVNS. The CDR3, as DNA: TGTGCCAGCAATGTGGCTAGTTCACCCCTCCACTTT. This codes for CASNVASSPLHF.

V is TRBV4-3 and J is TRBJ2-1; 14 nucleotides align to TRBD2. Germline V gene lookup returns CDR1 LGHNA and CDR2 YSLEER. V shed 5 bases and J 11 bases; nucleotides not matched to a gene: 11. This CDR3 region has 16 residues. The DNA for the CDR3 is TGCGCCAGCAGCTTCTCCCGACTAGCGGGAGGGAATAAGCAGTTCTTC. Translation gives CASSFSRLAGGNKQFF.